The TCR beta chain described here comes from a study of T cell repertoires in aging, cancer and after chemotherapy. Study-level findings and limits: In each cancer cohort, median generation probability increased across chemotherapy, suggesting thymic output rebounded.

A mixed TRB-A/B primer pool amplified rearranged TRB by multiplex touch-down PCR. A single record per CDR3 protein comes from TCRdb applying MiXCR to the multiplex PCR reads. The top ten clones hold approximately 5.4% of a sample with around 12,000 distinct CDR3 sequences, about 20% of them seen once. Peripheral blood genomic DNA, not sorted cells or RNA, was the template. To note about this clonotype: What it binds is not known.

The clonotype was recovered from a human donor in good health. Sequences were obtained from blood.

The CDR3 coding sequence is TGTGCCACCGGAGCGGGGGGAAACACCGGGGAGCTGTTTTTT. Protein product: CATGAGGNTGELFF. V usage is TRBV24-1 and J usage is TRBJ2-2, with TRBD2 matching over 9 bases. The CDR3 runs 14 residues. The V and J ends lost 9 bases and 2 bases, in that order; junction bases with no gene match: 3. From germline, CDR1 is KGHDR and CDR2 SFDVKD.